The 29 T cell receptor beta chains given below trace back to one sample, sequenced in a study of T cell therapy after organ transplantation. Time point defined: 4-8 weeks after completion of therapy. For these receptors, no antigen is known. Assay used: immunoSEQ multiplex PCR; TCRdb lists only in-frame clones, some missing. The repertoire holds approximately 20,000 clones, around 81% seen once, with around a tenth in the top ten. This sample comprised CD8+ T cells from blood, obtained after autologous CMV-specific T cell therapy. These TCRs come from a human patient who had received a solid organ transplant and had CMV disease. These T cells may partly come from the graft donor.

This chain connects TRBV11-3 to TRBJ2-7, with 7 bases that match TRBD2. J gave up 3 bases and V 1 base, and 0 bases lay outside the gene matches. This CDR3 is built from 13 residues. Germline CDR1 SGHNT, CDR2 YENEEA. The CDR3 loop reads CASSLGTSYEQYF. CDR3 nucleotides: TGTGCCAGCAGCTTAGGGACTAGCTACGAGCAGTACTTC.

V and J are TRBV27 and TRBJ2-3; no definite D call. Germline assignment: CDR1 MNHEY and CDR2 SMNVEV (reference sequence). The CDR3 consists of 16 residues. Trimming removed 7 bases at V and 3 bases at J, with 20 bases between. CDR3: CASTRAAPGGTDTQYF. DNA of the CDR3: TGTGCCAGCACCCGGGCTGCCCCGGGTGGGACAGATACGCAGTATTTT.

This chain connects TRBV7-9 to TRBJ2-5, with D hard to call. CDR1 and CDR2 (germline): SEHNR, FQNEAQ (reference sequence). V lost 1 base to trimming and J lost 4 bases, with 13 bases between them. The CDR3 loop spans 15 amino acids. The CDR3 spells CASSLGLGEVETQYF. The CDR3 DNA follows: TGTGCCAGCAGCTTAGGTCTCGGCGAGGTAGAGACCCAGTACTTC.

The chain links TRBV11-2 to TRBJ2-1; 10 nucleotides agree with TRBD2. CDR1 and CDR2 from the germline V gene are SGHAT and FQNNGV. V trimming: 1 base; J trimming: 9 bases; junction bases outside the gene matches: 12. The CDR3 sequence is 17 residues long. CDR3 in DNA: TGTGCCAGCAGCTTAGGGCCTAGCGGGGGACGGTGGGGTGAGCAGTTCTTC. It translates to CASSLGPSGGRWGEQFF.

This sequence joins TRBV30 and TRBJ2-5; D tentatively fits TRBD1 or TRBD2 (5 bases each). Gene TRBJ2-7 matches the end of the DNA better, so the J call may be wrong. The CDR3 has 13 residues. The germline CDR1 and CDR2 sequences are GTSNPN and SVGIG (reference sequence). The CDR3 DNA follows: TGTGCCTGGGCCTACCGGGACGGCTACGAGCAGTACTTC. Encoded protein: CAWAYRDGYEQYF.

To note about this clone: Relative to the germline gene, one junction end is altered; a read error may explain this. This chain uses TRBV7-2 with TRBJ2-7; perhaps TRBD1 as D (6 bases). Germline CDR1 is SGHTA and CDR2 is FQGNSA. The CDR3 totals 13 residues. CDR3 DNA sequence: TGTGCCAGCAGCTTAGGTCCAGGGGTCGAGCGGTACTTC. As protein: CASSLGPGVERYF.

This chain uses TRBV29-1 with TRBJ2-1; 8 positions agree with TRBD2. CDR3 length equals 16 residues. J was trimmed by 4 bases and V by 5 bases; bases with no gene match: 13. Germline loops: CDR1 SQVTM, CDR2 ANQGSEA. CDR3 sequence: CSVYGSGTSPYNEQFF. For the CDR3, the DNA is TGCAGCGTTTATGGGTCCGGGACTAGTCCTTACAATGAGCAGTTCTTC.

Only a few counts were recorded for this clone. The chain is built from TRBV6-5 and TRBJ2-1; 15 bases agree with TRBD2. Germline V gene lookup returns CDR1 MNHEY and CDR2 SVGAGI. The CDR3 is 14 amino acids. The junction had 1 base not matched to a gene; V was cut back by 4 bases and J by 9 bases. CDR3 DNA sequence: TGTGCCAGCAGTTTGGGACTAGCGGGAGGTGAGCAGTTCTTC. This gives the protein CASSLGLAGGEQFF.

V is TRBV10-1 and J is TRBJ2-1, with 7 bases lining up with TRBD2. After removal of 3 bases from V and 8 bases from J, the junction contained 10 bases not matched to a gene. CDR1 and CDR2 from the germline V gene are WNHNN and SYGVQD (reference sequence). There are 15 residues in the CDR3. The CDR3 nucleotides are TGCGCCAGCAGTGAAGGGAGCGGGGATAGGGATGAGCAGTTCTTC. Its translation is CASSEGSGDRDEQFF.

A note on this clone: One junction end does not reproduce the germline sequence, and a read error may be involved. This sequence joins TRBV4-1 and TRBJ1-1, with 7 positions matching TRBD1. CDR1 and CDR2 from the germline V gene are MGHRA and YSYEKL. The CDR3 runs to 15 residues. CDR3 amino acids: CASSQRQGGNPEAFF. CDR3 nucleotides: TGCGCCAGCAGCCAACGTCAGGGGGGGAACCCTGAAGCTTTCTTT.

In DNA form, the CDR3 reads TGTGCCAGCAGCGGTCACAGGACCTACAATGAGCAGTTCTTC. Amino acid sequence: CASSGHRTYNEQFF. The rearrangement uses TRBV7-2 and TRBJ2-1; tentative D call: TRBD1 (5 bases). Germline V gene sequence: CDR1 SGHTA, CDR2 FQGNSA. V was cut by 5 bases and J by 2 bases, with 10 bases left in between. The length of the CDR3 is 14 residues. Filled out from reference TRBV7-2 and TRBJ2-1, the complete variable domain reads GAGVSQSPSNKVTEKGKDVELRCDPISGHTALYWYRQSLGQGLEFLIYFQGNSAPDKSGLPSDRFSAERTGGSVSTLTIQRTQQEDSAVYLCASSGHRTYNEQFFGPGTRLTVL.

This clone was counted a few times. The chain joins TRBV25-1 to TRBJ1-1; D remains unclear. The CDR3 has 11 amino acids. V was trimmed by 4 bases and J by 1 base, leaving 1 base between them. Germline values: CDR1 MGHDK, CDR2 SYGVNS. The CDR3: CASSGNTEAFF. The CDR3 DNA is TGTGCCAGCAGTGGGAACACTGAAGCTTTCTTT.

This clone was counted a few times. The chain employs TRBV4-2 and TRBJ1-2; D ambiguous. CDR3 length: 15 residues. V lost 1 base, J lost 0 bases, and 9 bases lay in between. In germline, CDR1 is LGHNA, CDR2 YNFKEQ. The CDR3 DNA is TGTGCCAGCAGCCAAGTTCGGACTCCTAACTATGGCTACACCTTC. It encodes CASSQVRTPNYGYTF.

This sequence joins TRBV6-5 and TRBJ2-7; D is perhaps TRBD2 (6 bases). Looked up from germline, CDR1 is MNHEY and CDR2 is SVGAGI. Between the trimmed V and J ends, which lost 1 base and 1 base, there was a span of 8 bases. The CDR3 consists of 14 residues. The CDR3 nucleotides are TGTGCCAGCAGTTACTTCGGGGGATCCTACGAGCAGTACTTC. Protein product: CASSYFGGSYEQYF.

J is TRBJ2-7 and V is TRBV15, with D possibly called TRBD1 or TRBD2 (5 bases each). Between the trimmed V and J ends, which lost 0 bases and 5 bases, there was a span of 14 bases. The germline CDR1 and CDR2 sequences are LNHNV and YYDKDF (reference sequence). The CDR3 runs to 15 residues. CDR3 protein: CATSRDNEGLDEQYF. CDR3 DNA sequence: TGTGCCACCAGCAGAGATAACGAGGGGTTGGACGAGCAGTACTTC. The full variable domain, with the rest looked up from reference TRBV15 and TRBJ2-7, is DAMVIQNPRYQVTQFGKPVTLSCSQTLNHNVMYWYQQKSSQAPKLLFHYYDKDFNNEADTPDNFQSRRPNTSFCFLDIRSPGLGDTAMYLCATSRDNEGLDEQYFGPGTRLTVT.

This sequence joins TRBV6-4 and TRBJ2-6; D is unclear. The germline CDR1 and CDR2 sequences are MRHNA and SNTAGT. V dropped 4 bases and J dropped 0 bases, with 10 bases sitting between them. The CDR3 loop spans 16 amino acids. The CDR3 region has the DNA TGTGCCAGCAGTGCTGGAGTGAGCTCTGGGGCCAACGTCCTGACTTTC. It yields the protein CASSAGVSSGANVLTF.

This chain links TRBV6-1 with TRBJ1-5, with D hard to call. Trimming pared 0 bases from V and 6 bases from J, leaving 9 bases between. Per the germline V gene, CDR1 is MNHNS and CDR2 is SASEGT. There are 14 residues in the CDR3. The CDR3 protein is CASSEAGTSQPQHF. Written as DNA, the CDR3 is TGTGCCAGCAGTGAAGCGGGTACAAGTCAGCCCCAGCATTTT.

The CDR3 DNA reads as TGTGCCAGCAGCATGGACAGGGATGAAAAGACCCAGTACTTC. Its protein is CASSMDRDEKTQYF. The chain carries TRBV6-5 and TRBJ2-5; 8 nucleotides line up with TRBD1. The V gene end was trimmed by 6 bases and the J gene end by 6 bases; junction bases not matched to a gene: 9. Germline V gives CDR1 MNHEY, CDR2 SVGAGI. CDR3 length: 14 residues.

This clone was seen a single time. The V and J genes are TRBV30 and TRBJ1-2, with 9 bases that match TRBD1. From germline, CDR1 is GTSNPN and CDR2 SVGIG (reference sequence). This CDR3 is built from 14 residues. J lost 3 bases, V lost 3 bases, and 5 bases had no gene match. The CDR3 DNA follows: TGTGCCTGGAGGGGAGGGACAGGGTACTATGGCTACACCTTC. It is translated as CAWRGGTGYYGYTF.

The CDR3 region has the DNA TGTGCCAGCAGCTTAGAAGCGGGAGCCACTGTCGGGGAGCTGTTTTTT. Translation gives CASSLEAGATVGELFF. The chain links TRBV7-6 to TRBJ2-2; 8 nucleotides agree with TRBD2. The CDR3 totals 16 residues. Per germline, CDR1 SGHVS and CDR2 FNYEAQ. Unmatched junction bases numbered 8, after V lost 1 base and J lost 7 bases. Full variable domain (missing parts from reference TRBV7-6 and TRBJ2-2): GAGVSQSPRYKVTKRGQDVALRCDPISGHVSLYWYRQALGQGPEFLTYFNYEAQQDKSGLPNDRFSAERPEGSISTLTIQRTEQRDSAMYRCASSLEAGATVGELFFGEGSRLTVL.

The V gene is TRBV4-1, the J gene TRBJ1-4, with a weak D call TRBD1 (6 bases). V shed 1 base and J shed 7 bases, with 13 bases lying between them. The CDR3 runs 15 residues. Germline V lookup: CDR1 MGHRA, CDR2 YSYEKL. The CDR3 coding sequence is TGCGCCAGCAGCCAAGCACAGGGCGGGGGTGAAAAACTGTTTTTT. Translation: CASSQAQGGGEKLFF.

The V and J genes are TRBV19 and TRBJ1-6; a weak D match, TRBD1 (6 bases). Trimming cost V 3 bases and J 7 bases, with 16 bases left between them. The CDR3 is 16 amino acids. Germline assignment: CDR1 LNHDA and CDR2 SQIVND (reference sequence). The CDR3 loop reads CASSIGFGGLNSPLHF. CDR3 DNA: TGTGCCAGTAGTATCGGATTCGGGGGCCTGAATTCACCCCTCCACTTT.

The V gene is TRBV4-3, the J gene TRBJ2-1; TRBD1 matches at 8 bases. The CDR3 spans 16 residues. Germline-derived CDR1 and CDR2 are LGHNA and YSLEER. V was clipped by 3 bases and J by 3 bases; unmatched bases: 7. The CDR3 region is CASSHEIGQGYNEQFF. The CDR3 DNA follows: TGCGCCAGCAGCCATGAGATAGGACAGGGCTACAATGAGCAGTTCTTC.

The chain links TRBV6-6 to TRBJ2-1, with 7 positions matching TRBD2. There are 14 residues in the CDR3. Germline CDR1 is MNHNY and CDR2 is SVGAGI (reference sequence). The V gene end was trimmed by 5 bases and the J gene end by 3 bases; junction bases not matched to a gene: 4. CDR3 amino acids: CASSIAGSYNEQFF. Here the CDR3 DNA reads TGTGCCAGCAGTATAGCGGGTAGCTACAATGAGCAGTTCTTC.

J is TRBJ2-2 and V is TRBV5-8, with 9 nucleotides matching TRBD2. The CDR3 consists of 16 residues. Looked up from germline, CDR1 is SGHTS and CDR2 is YDEGEE. V lost 4 bases, J lost 0 bases, and 4 bases stayed unmatched. CDR3 DNA: TGTGCCAGCAGCCCGGGACTAGCTTCGAACACCGGGGAGCTGTTTTTT. Encoded protein: CASSPGLASNTGELFF.

The chain carries TRBV2 and TRBJ2-1, with 11 bases lining up with TRBD2. Germline CDR1 reads SNHLY; CDR2 reads FYNNEI. The length of the CDR3 is 16 residues. With V trimmed by 4 bases and J by 0 bases, 2 bases remained unmatched. DNA for the CDR3: TGTGCCAGCAGTGGACTAGCGGGGCGCTCCTACAATGAGCAGTTCTTC. It encodes CASSGLAGRSYNEQFF.

The CDR3 region is CASSLRAPYAGYTF. CDR3 nucleotides: TGTGCCAGCAGTCTTCGGGCGCCTTACGCTGGCTACACCTTC. V is TRBV27 and J is TRBJ1-2; D unclear. The CDR3 sequence is 14 residues long. V was cut by 5 bases and J by 7 bases, with 17 bases left in between. Germline lookup yields CDR1 MNHEY and CDR2 SMNVEV (reference sequence).

By frequency in the sample, this clone is medium-sized. The chain couples TRBV10-3 to TRBJ2-7, with a weak D call TRBD2 (5 bases). The CDR3 has 13 residues. The V gene's germline CDR1 is ENHRY and CDR2 SYGVKD. Trimming cost V 4 bases and J 7 bases, with 14 bases left between them. The CDR3 here is CAISVGLASEQYF. CDR3 nucleotides: TGTGCCATCAGTGTAGGTTTAGCGTCGGAGCAGTACTTC.

V and J are TRBV5-4 and TRBJ2-1, with unresolved D. V was shortened by 3 bases and J by 9 bases, with 10 bases between the two germline ends. CDR3 size: 12 residues. Germline values: CDR1 SGHNT, CDR2 YYREEE (reference sequence). CDR3 protein: CASSSNKGEQFF. CDR3 DNA: TGTGCCAGCAGCTCTAACAAGGGTGAGCAGTTCTTC.